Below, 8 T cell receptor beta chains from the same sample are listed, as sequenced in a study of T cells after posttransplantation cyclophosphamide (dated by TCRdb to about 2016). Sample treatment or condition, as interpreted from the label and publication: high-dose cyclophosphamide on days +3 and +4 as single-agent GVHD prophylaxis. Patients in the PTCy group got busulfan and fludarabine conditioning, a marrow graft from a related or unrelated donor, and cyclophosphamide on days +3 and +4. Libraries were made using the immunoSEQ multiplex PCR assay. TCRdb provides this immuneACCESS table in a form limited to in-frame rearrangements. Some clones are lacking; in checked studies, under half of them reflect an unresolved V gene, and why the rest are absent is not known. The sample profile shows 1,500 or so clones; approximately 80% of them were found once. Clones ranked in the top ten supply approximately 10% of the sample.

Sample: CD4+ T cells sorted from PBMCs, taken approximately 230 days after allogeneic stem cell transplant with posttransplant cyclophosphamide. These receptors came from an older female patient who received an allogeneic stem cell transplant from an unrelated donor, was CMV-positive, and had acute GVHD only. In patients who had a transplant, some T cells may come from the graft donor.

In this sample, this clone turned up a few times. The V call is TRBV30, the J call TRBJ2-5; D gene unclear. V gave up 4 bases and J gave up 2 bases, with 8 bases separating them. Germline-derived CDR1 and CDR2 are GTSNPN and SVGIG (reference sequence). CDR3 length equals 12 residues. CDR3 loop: CAWTGVQETQYF. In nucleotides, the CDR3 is TGTGCCTGGACAGGTGTTCAAGAGACCCAGTACTTC.

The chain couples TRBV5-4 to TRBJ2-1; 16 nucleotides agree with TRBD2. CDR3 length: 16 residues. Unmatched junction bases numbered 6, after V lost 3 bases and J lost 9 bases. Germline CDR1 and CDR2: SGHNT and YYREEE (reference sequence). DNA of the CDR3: TGTGCCAGCAGCTCTGGGACTAGCGGGAGGGCGATTGAGCAGTTCTTC. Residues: CASSSGTSGRAIEQFF.

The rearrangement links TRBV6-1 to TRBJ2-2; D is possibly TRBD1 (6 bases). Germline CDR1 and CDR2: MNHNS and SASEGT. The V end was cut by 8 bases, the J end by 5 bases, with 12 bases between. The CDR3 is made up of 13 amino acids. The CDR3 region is CASGSTGTGELFF. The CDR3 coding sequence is TGTGCCAGCGGTTCTACAGGGACCGGGGAGCTGTTTTTT.

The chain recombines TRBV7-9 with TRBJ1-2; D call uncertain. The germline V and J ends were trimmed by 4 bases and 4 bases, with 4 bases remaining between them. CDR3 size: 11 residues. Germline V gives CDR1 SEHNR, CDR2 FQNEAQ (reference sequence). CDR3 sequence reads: CASSSGYGYTF. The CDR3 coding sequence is TGTGCCAGCAGCTCAGGCTATGGCTACACCTTC.

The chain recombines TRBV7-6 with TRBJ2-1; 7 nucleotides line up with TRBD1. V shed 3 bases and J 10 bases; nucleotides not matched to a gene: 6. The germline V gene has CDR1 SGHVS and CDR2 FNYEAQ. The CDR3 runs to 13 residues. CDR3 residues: CASSFRGGGEQFF. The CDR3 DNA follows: TGTGCCAGCAGCTTTAGAGGGGGCGGGGAGCAGTTCTTC.

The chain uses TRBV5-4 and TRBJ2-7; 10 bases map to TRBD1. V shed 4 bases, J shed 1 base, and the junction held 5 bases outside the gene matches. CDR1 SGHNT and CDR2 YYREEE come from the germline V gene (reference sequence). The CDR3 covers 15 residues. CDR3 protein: CASSRGQGRSYEQYF. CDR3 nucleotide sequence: TGTGCCAGCAGCCGGGGACAGGGGCGTTCCTACGAGCAGTACTTC.

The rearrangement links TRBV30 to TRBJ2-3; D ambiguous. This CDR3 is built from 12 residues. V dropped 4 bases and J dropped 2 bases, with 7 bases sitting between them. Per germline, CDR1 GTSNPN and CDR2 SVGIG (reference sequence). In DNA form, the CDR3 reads TGTGCCTGGATTAGCATCACAGATACGCAGTATTTT. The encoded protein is CAWISITDTQYF.

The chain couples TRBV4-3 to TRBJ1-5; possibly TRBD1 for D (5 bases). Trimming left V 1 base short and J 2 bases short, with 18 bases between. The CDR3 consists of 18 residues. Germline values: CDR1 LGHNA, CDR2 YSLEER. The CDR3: CASSQAFVRGLGNQPQHF. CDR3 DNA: TGCGCCAGCAGCCAAGCCTTTGTCCGGGGGTTAGGCAATCAGCCCCAGCATTTT.